The TCR beta chain described here comes from a study of T cell changes during pregnancy in multiple sclerosis. There are 16 residues in the CDR3. V shed 5 bases, J shed 1 base, and the junction held 10 bases outside the gene matches. Germline V gene lookup returns CDR1 LNHDA and CDR2 SQIVND (reference sequence). Repertoires were generated with immunoSEQ multiplex PCR, while TCRdb's copy carries only in-frame clones and drops some. The data contain about 77,000 clones, approximately 91% of them singletons. This TCR derives from a female donor with multiple sclerosis, enrolled in a pregnancy study. The chain carries TRBV19 and TRBJ1-1, with 7 bases fitting TRBD1. Sequencing was performed on peripheral blood, taken before pregnancy. Written as DNA, the CDR3 is TGTGCCAGTAGTCCAGGGCCAGGGGGACAGAACACTGAAGCTTTCTTT. This sequence encodes CASSPGPGGQNTEAFF.